One sample yielded the 24 T cell receptor beta chains listed below, sequenced in a study of CD8 T cells in ankylosing spondylitis. TCRdb ran MiXCR on the 5' RACE reads and lists one entry per CDR3 protein. This sample has 200,000 to 250,000 distinct CDR3 sequences; roughly 10% occur once, and the top ten carry 5.5% to 8%. The specimen sequenced was blood, either unsorted or a sorted T cell fraction (not recorded which). Receptor source: a male donor with ankylosing spondylitis or in good health (not recorded which).

The chain is built from TRBV20-1 and TRBJ2-5, with unresolved D. Germline-derived CDR1 and CDR2 are DFQATT and SNEGSKA (reference sequence). Trimming shortened V by 8 bases and J by 7 bases, and 23 bases separated the two germline ends. This CDR3 region has 14 residues. The CDR3 is CSPQPSPVPGTQYF. The CDR3 DNA sequence: TGCAGTCCACAACCCAGCCCCGTTCCGGGGACCCAGTACTTC.

This clonotype was found many times. V is TRBV29-1 and J is TRBJ1-4; D is perhaps TRBD1 (6 bases). CDR3 size: 13 residues. Germline loops: CDR1 SQVTM, CDR2 ANQGSEA. Between the trimmed V and J ends, which lost 3 bases and 7 bases, there was a span of 12 bases. For the CDR3, the DNA is TGCAGCGTTGACGGGCAGGGGAGTGAAAAACTGTTTTTT. This gives the protein CSVDGQGSEKLFF.

This clonotype has a handful of counts. V usage is TRBV5-1 and J usage is TRBJ2-2, with TRBD1 matching 9 bases. The trim removed 5 bases at V and 4 bases at J, leaving 12 bases unmatched. The CDR3 sequence is 17 residues long. CDR1 is SGHRS and CDR2 is YFSETQ in the germline V gene. CDR3: CASRRGQGKEGTGELFF. The CDR3 DNA sequence: TGCGCCAGCAGGAGGGGACAGGGAAAAGAAGGCACCGGGGAGCTGTTTTTT.

In its sample, this clonotype was seen a few times. The CDR3 is CASSLGGQVIYEQYF. CDR3 bases: TGTGCCAGCTCGCTTGGTGGACAGGTTATTTACGAGCAGTACTTC. V gene TRBV18 combines with J gene TRBJ2-7, with 7 bases fitting TRBD1. The CDR3 runs to 15 residues. Germline CDR1 KGHSH, CDR2 LQKENI. Unmatched junction bases numbered 12, after V lost 6 bases and J lost 4 bases. Together with reference TRBV18 and TRBJ2-7, the CDR3 gives the full variable domain: NAGVMQNPRHLVRRRGQEARLRCSPMKGHSHVYWYRQLPEEGLKFMVYLQKENIIDESGMPKERFSAEFPKEGPSILRIQQVVRGDSAAYFCASSLGGQVIYEQYFGPGTRLTVT.

This clonotype was counted between two and nine times. The chain links TRBV7-9 to TRBJ2-2; the match to TRBD1 covers 7 bases. CDR1 is SEHNR and CDR2 is FQNEAQ in the germline V gene (reference sequence). This CDR3 spans 14 amino acids. V lost 6 bases and J lost 4; bases outside the gene matches: 5. This CDR3 is CASRTGTATGELFF. CDR3 in DNA: TGTGCCAGCAGGACCGGGACAGCCACCGGGGAGCTGTTTTTT.

This clonotype has at least ten counts. The rearrangement links TRBV2 to TRBJ1-6, with D maybe TRBD1 (5 bases). The CDR3 extends over 16 amino acids. Germline V lookup: CDR1 SNHLY, CDR2 FYNNEI. Trimming stripped 5 bases from V and 10 bases from J, with 21 bases between. The CDR3 loop is CASSRDRGEVGSPLHF. The CDR3, as DNA: TGTGCCAGCAGTAGGGACCGAGGGGAGGTGGGCTCACCCCTCCACTTT.

Ten or more counts support this clonotype. The gene calls are TRBV20-1 and TRBJ2-3; D is unclear. In germline, CDR1 is DFQATT, CDR2 SNEGSKA (reference sequence). Deletions cut 3 bases from V and 4 bases from J, with 14 bases between. This CDR3 is 14 amino acids long. The CDR3 is CSASGPAVSDTQYF. DNA for the CDR3: TGCAGTGCTAGTGGCCCGGCAGTTTCAGATACGCAGTATTTT.

The CDR3 nucleotides read TGTGCCAGCAGCTTACAGGAGCATGAGCAGTTCTTC. This sequence encodes CASSLQEHEQFF. V is TRBV7-9 and J is TRBJ2-1; D uncertain. Germline V gene lookup returns CDR1 SEHNR and CDR2 FQNEAQ (reference sequence). The V and J ends lost 2 bases and 8 bases respectively, with 7 bases between them. The CDR3 sequence is 12 residues long.

This clonotype was picked up a small number of times. J is TRBJ2-1 and V is TRBV11-2; D remains unclear. This CDR3 is built from 12 residues. V was shortened by 5 bases and J by 8 bases, with 10 bases between the two germline ends. Per germline, CDR1 SGHAT and CDR2 FQNNGV. Here the CDR3 reads CASSPAVYEQFF. CDR3 in DNA: TGTGCCAGCAGCCCAGCAGTATATGAGCAGTTCTTC.

The genes are TRBV7-9 and TRBJ2-1; TRBD2 agrees at 7 bases. The CDR3 consists of 16 residues. The germline V gene encodes CDR1 SEHNR and CDR2 FQNEAQ (reference sequence). The J segment lost 7 bases and the V segment lost 2 bases, leaving 11 bases of the junction unmatched. The CDR3: CASSLLSPAGLNEQFF. In DNA, the CDR3 is TGTGCCAGCAGCTTATTGTCCCCAGCGGGACTAAATGAGCAGTTCTTC.

The chain has TRBV5-1 and TRBJ2-5; the match to TRBD2 covers 10 bases. This CDR3 region has 14 residues. Germline CDR1 reads SGHRS; CDR2 reads YFSETQ. V lost 9 bases and J lost 5; bases outside the gene matches: 10. The CDR3 DNA follows: TGCGCCACCAAAGCGGGGGGGCCCCCGGAGACCCAGTACTTC. It encodes CATKAGGPPETQYF. The whole variable domain, filled in from reference TRBV5-1 and TRBJ2-5, reads KAGVTQTPRYLIKTRGQQVTLSCSPISGHRSVSWYQQTPGQGLQFLFEYFSETQRNKGNFPGRFSGRQFSNSRSEMNVSTLELGDSALYLCATKAGGPPETQYFGPGTRLLVL.

This clonotype was counted between two and nine times. This chain links TRBV7-3 with TRBJ2-1, with TRBD2 identical over 10 bases. There are 17 residues in the CDR3. The J segment lost 2 bases and the V segment lost 0 bases, leaving 4 bases of the junction unmatched. Germline V gene lookup returns CDR1 SGHTA and CDR2 FQGTGA. This CDR3 is CASSLTAGGPPYNEQFF. The CDR3 nucleotides read TGTGCCAGCAGCTTAACAGCGGGGGGGCCCCCCTACAATGAGCAGTTCTTC.

This clonotype was counted a few times. The chain has TRBV7-3 and TRBJ2-1; 11 bases match TRBD1. After removal of 5 bases from V and 4 bases from J, the junction contained 4 bases not matched to a gene. Germline V gene data show CDR1 as SGHTA and CDR2 as FQGTGA. This CDR3 contains 15 residues. CDR3 sequence (DNA): TGTGCCAGCAGCCCGCGGGACAGGGGGTACAATGAGCAGTTCTTC. Translated: CASSPRDRGYNEQFF. Variable domain in full (rest from reference TRBV7-3 and TRBJ2-1): GAGVSQTPSNKVTEKGKYVELRCDPISGHTALYWYRQSLGQGPEFLIYFQGTGAADDSGLPNDRFFAVRPEGSVSTLKIQRTERGDSAVYLCASSPRDRGYNEQFFGPGTRLTVL.

CDR3 loop: CSATWTATDTQYF. The CDR3 bases are TGCAGTGCCACCTGGACTGCCACAGATACGCAGTATTTT. The genes are TRBV20-1 and TRBJ2-3; D might be TRBD2 (5 bases). This CDR3 has 13 residues. Germline V gives CDR1 DFQATT, CDR2 SNEGSKA (reference sequence). V was trimmed by 6 bases and J by 2 bases, leaving 12 bases between them.

With regard to this clonotype: This could be a read error, since a much larger clone is one nucleotide away. V usage is TRBV29-1 and J usage is TRBJ2-7, with D perhaps being TRBD1 or TRBD2 (5 bases each). Per germline, CDR1 SQVTM and CDR2 ANQGSEA. The CDR3 runs 13 residues. The DNA for the CDR3 is TGCATCGTCGGGGAGACAGCCAAATTTGGACGGTACTTC. It translates to CIVGETAKFGRYF.

The rearrangement uses TRBV5-1 and TRBJ2-3, with D possibly TRBD2 on 5 matching bases. The CDR3 is 14 amino acids. The germline V and J ends were trimmed by 7 bases and 4 bases, with 16 bases remaining between them. Germline V gene data show CDR1 as SGHRS and CDR2 as YFSETQ. CDR3 in amino acids: CASDTDLRADTQYF. Written as DNA, the CDR3 is TGCGCCAGCGATACAGACCTGAGGGCAGATACGCAGTATTTT.

Note on this clonotype: One base away lies a much larger clone, so this may be a sequencing read error. The V gene is TRBV5-1, the J gene TRBJ2-3; D perhaps matches TRBD2 (6 bases). Per germline, CDR1 SGHRS and CDR2 YFSETQ. CDR3 size: 14 residues. CDR3 in amino acids: CASSQRVSTNTQYF. The DNA of the CDR3 is TGCGCCAGCAGCCAGCGGGTTAGCACAAATACGCAGTATTTT.

This clonotype appeared a few times. The chain combines TRBV29-1 with TRBJ1-2; no clear D. The CDR3 runs to 9 residues. V lost 4 bases to trimming and J lost 6 bases, with 3 bases between them. Germline V gene lookup returns CDR1 SQVTM and CDR2 ANQGSEA. CDR3 sequence: CSVADGYTF. In nucleotides, the CDR3 is TGCAGCGTTGCTGATGGCTACACCTTC.

This rearrangement joins TRBV12-3 or TRBV12-4 to TRBJ2-3; 11 nucleotides line up with TRBD2. After removal of 6 bases from V and 4 bases from J, the junction contained 12 bases not matched to a gene. The CDR3 consists of 17 residues. The CDR3 DNA is TGTGCCAGCAGCCTAACGAGACTAGCGGGGTTGGCAGATACGCAGTATTTT. Translated, it gives CASSLTRLAGLADTQYF.

Many counts were recorded for this clonotype. V is TRBV25-1 and J is TRBJ2-2; unclear D gene. From germline, CDR1 is MGHDK and CDR2 SYGVNS. Trimming took off 3 bases at V and 3 bases at J, with 8 bases between the two ends. This CDR3 is 14 amino acids long. The CDR3 protein is CASSDQVDTGELFF. DNA for the CDR3: TGTGCCAGCAGTGATCAGGTGGACACCGGGGAGCTGTTTTTT.

The J gene is TRBJ2-2, the V gene TRBV27; no firm D call. The V and J ends lost 3 bases and 7 bases respectively, with 12 bases between them. This CDR3 is 14 amino acids long. Germline V gives CDR1 MNHEY, CDR2 SMNVEV (reference sequence). This CDR3 is CASSFHGPVGELFF. In nucleotides, the CDR3 is TGTGCCAGCAGTTTCCACGGACCTGTCGGGGAGCTGTTTTTT.

This clonotype was recorded at least ten times. The J gene is TRBJ2-3, the V gene TRBV7-3; a possible D gene is TRBD1 (6 bases). Trimming took 5 bases from V and 4 from J, leaving 16 bases between them. Germline CDR1 is SGHTA and CDR2 is FQGTGA. CDR3 length: 15 amino acids. CDR3 sequence (DNA): TGTGCCAGCAGCCTTCAGGGGTCCGGGGCAGATACGCAGTATTTT. Its translation: CASSLQGSGADTQYF.

This clonotype has at least ten counts. The gene calls are TRBV12-3 or TRBV12-4 and TRBJ1-2, with D maybe TRBD1 (6 bases). This CDR3 region has 13 residues. Between the trimmed V and J ends, which lost 6 bases and 8 bases, there was a span of 16 bases. The DNA of the CDR3 is TGTGCCAGCAGCCCAGGGGCCCCCTTAGGCTACACCTTC. This translates into CASSPGAPLGYTF.

This chain uses TRBV7-6 with TRBJ1-5; TRBD1 matches at 9 bases. V gave up 1 base and J gave up 9 bases; unmatched junction bases: 1. The CDR3 has 13 residues. The V gene's germline CDR1 is SGHVS and CDR2 FNYEAQ. CDR3 sequence (DNA): TGTGCCAGCAGCTTAGGGACAGGGGTGCCCCAGCATTTT. It encodes CASSLGTGVPQHF.